This entry describes one TCR beta chain. The CDR3 length is 12 residues. V was shortened by 0 bases and J by 9 bases, with 6 bases between the two germline ends. Germline CDR1 is SGHTA and CDR2 is FQGNSA. The source of the sample is a study of blood T cell repertoires in COVID-19. Per the study methods: Amplification of reference gene primers provided the estimated nucleated cell counts. Measured with immunoSEQ multiplex PCR; TCRdb has only the in-frame clones, and not every one. Clonal size and the V and J genes are those of that table, whereas D and trimming came from the DNA. The profile shows 80,000 or so clones, 75% to 90% of them singletons.

This clonotype was obtained from a human donor in a cohort sampled during active COVID-19. Material for sequencing was peripheral blood. This chain links TRBV7-2 with TRBJ2-1; D is unresolved. This chain's CDR3 is CASSLATSEQFF. CDR3 sequence (DNA): TGTGCCAGCAGCTTAGCTACCAGTGAGCAGTTCTTC.